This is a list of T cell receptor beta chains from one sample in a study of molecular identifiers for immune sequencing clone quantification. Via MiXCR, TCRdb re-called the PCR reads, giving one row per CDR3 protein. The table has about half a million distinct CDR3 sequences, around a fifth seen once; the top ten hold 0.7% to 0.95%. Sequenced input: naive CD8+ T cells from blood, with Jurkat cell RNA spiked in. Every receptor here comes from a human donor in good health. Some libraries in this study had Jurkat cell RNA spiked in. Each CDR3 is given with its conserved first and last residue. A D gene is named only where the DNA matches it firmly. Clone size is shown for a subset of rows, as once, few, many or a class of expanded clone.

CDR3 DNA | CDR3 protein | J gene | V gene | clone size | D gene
TGTGCCGGTAGTCTGGCGACAGGGGGAATATCCTACGAGCAGTACTTC | CAGSLATGGISYEQYF | TRBJ2-7 | TRBV19 | . | TRBD1
TGCGCCAGCAGCCACGGGACAGGGGTGTCCTACGAGCAGTACTTC | CASSHGTGVSYEQYF | TRBJ2-7 | TRBV4-3 | . | TRBD1
TGCAGTGCTAGAGATGGAGGGCAGGGGATAGATACGCAGTATTTT | CSARDGGQGIDTQYF | TRBJ2-3 | TRBV20-1 | . | .
TGTGCCAGCAGCGTAGCGGGTTCGGATTCACCCCTCCACTTT | CASSVAGSDSPLHF | TRBJ1-6 | TRBV9 | many | .
TGTGCCATCGACTCCGAAGGGACAGGGGGTCCGGAAGATACGCAGTATTTT | CAIDSEGTGGPEDTQYF | TRBJ2-3 | TRBV10-3 | . | TRBD1
TGTGCCTGGAGCGGCCAGCGCAGTCAGCCCCAGCATTTT | CAWSGQRSQPQHF | TRBJ1-5 | TRBV30 | few | .
TGTGCCAGCAGCTTTTCGGGAGTGAAGACAGATACGCAGTATTTT | CASSFSGVKTDTQYF | TRBJ2-3 | TRBV13 | . | .
TGTGCCAGCAGTTTACACAGGGGGTCGCACACCGGGGAGCTGTTTTTT | CASSLHRGSHTGELFF | TRBJ2-2 | TRBV27 | . | TRBD1
TGTGCCAGCAGACTTTACGGTGAGCAGTTCTTC | CASRLYGEQFF | TRBJ2-1 | TRBV12-3/TRBV12-4 | many | .
TGCGCCAGCAGCCGACTAACAGGGGGCTACGTTGGAAACACCATATATTTT | CASSRLTGGYVGNTIYF | TRBJ1-3 | TRBV4-1 | . | TRBD1
TGTGCCAGCAGTGAATATAGCGGATTCGGGAATTCACCCCTCCACTTT | CASSEYSGFGNSPLHF | TRBJ1-6 | TRBV25-1 | . | .
TGTGCCAGCAGTGAAGAAGAGGCAGGGGTTAACTATGGCTACACCTTC | CASSEEEAGVNYGYTF | TRBJ1-2 | TRBV2 | many | .
TGTGCCAGCAGTTCCCCGGGACTCCAAGACGAGCAGTACTTC | CASSSPGLQDEQYF | TRBJ2-7 | TRBV6-5 | few | .
TGTGCCTGGAGTGTTTGGGACAGGGGAACCGGGGAGCTGTTTTTT | CAWSVWDRGTGELFF | TRBJ2-2 | TRBV30 | few | TRBD1
TGTGCTAGTGGTTTGGACCCAGGGGGGGTCTACGAGCAGTACTTC | CASGLDPGGVYEQYF | TRBJ2-7 | TRBV12-5 | . | .
TGCAGTGCTAGAGATAGGGGAACTCAGCCCCAGCATTTT | CSARDRGTQPQHF | TRBJ1-5 | TRBV20-1 | many | .
TGTGCCAGCAGTGCAGACAGGGTCCAAGAGACCCAGTACTTC | CASSADRVQETQYF | TRBJ2-5 | TRBV12-3/TRBV12-4 | few | TRBD1
TGCGCCAGCCGAGCGAGCCAGTTGGAGCAGTACTTC | CASRASQLEQYF | TRBJ2-7 | TRBV10-2 | . | .
TGTGCCAGCAGTTTTGGGCGGCCTACCAAAAACATTCAGTACTTC | CASSFGRPTKNIQYF | TRBJ2-4 | TRBV27 | many | .
TGTGCCTGGAGTACAGGGGGGTTTAATGAGCAGTTCTTC | CAWSTGGFNEQFF | TRBJ2-1 | TRBV30 | many | TRBD1
TGTGCCAGTGATACCGGGACAGGGATCCGGGAGCTGTTTTTT | CASDTGTGIRELFF | TRBJ2-2 | TRBV19 | . | TRBD1
TGTGCCAGCAGCCAAATCCGGGACCCGCTAGAGACCCAGTACTTC | CASSQIRDPLETQYF | TRBJ2-5 | TRBV6-5 | . | .
TGTGCCAGCAGTGTAGCCTGGGAATTTAGCAATCAGCCCCAGCATTTT | CASSVAWEFSNQPQHF | TRBJ1-5 | TRBV6-1 | many | .
TGCAGTGCTAGAAAGGACAGCTACGAGCAGTACTTC | CSARKDSYEQYF | TRBJ2-7 | TRBV20-1 | many | .
TGTGCCAGCAGTCCCGCCCCCGGGGTAAGCGGGGGGGCCGGGCGGAAAGATACGCAGTATTTT | CASSPAPGVSGGAGRKDTQYF | TRBJ2-3 | TRBV2 | . | TRBD2
TGTGCCAGCAGTGAAGCCTACAGCCGGGCCACCGGGGAGCTGTTTTTT | CASSEAYSRATGELFF | TRBJ2-2 | TRBV6-1 | . | .
TGTGCCAGCAGTTACTCGAGCGGGGGCGGTCCCACAAACATTCAGTACTTC | CASSYSSGGGPTNIQYF | TRBJ2-4 | TRBV6-5 | many | TRBD2
TGTGCCATCAGTGAGTCTGGAGACAGGGGTCACGAGCAGTACTTC | CAISESGDRGHEQYF | TRBJ2-7 | TRBV10-3 | . | TRBD1
TGCGCCAGCAGCCGAGGGACTAGCGGGGCCCAAGAGACCCAGTACTTC | CASSRGTSGAQETQYF | TRBJ2-5 | TRBV4-3 | many | TRBD2